This TCR beta chain originates from a study of T-cell memory formation after mild COVID-19. The germline CDR1 and CDR2 sequences are MGHRA and YSYEKL. V was shortened by 3 bases and J by 2 bases, with 20 bases between the two germline ends. This CDR3 has 17 amino acids. This clonotype has just a few counts. As yet, its antigen is unknown. Each CDR3 protein is one row after TCRdb ran MiXCR on the 5' RACE reads. The repertoire has over 300,000 distinct CDR3 sequences, more than 20% of them found once; the top ten carry around 23%. Overall study results and limits: Some responding clones appeared in pre-infection memory, suggesting cross-reactive memory joined. Contracting CD4+ clones were located mainly in CM and EM, and CD8+ clones in EMRA.

The gene calls are TRBV4-1 and TRBJ2-7; possible D gene TRBD2, 5 bases. Sequencing used PBMCs or a T cell subset sorted from them (not recorded which). The TCR comes from a man younger than 35 who had mild COVID-19 (a few samples of this study predate the infection). Cell type and time point are not known. The CDR3 loop is CASSQASTERAAYEQYF. DNA for the CDR3: TGCGCCAGCAGCCAGGCTTCCACGGAGAGGGCAGCCTACGAGCAGTACTTC.